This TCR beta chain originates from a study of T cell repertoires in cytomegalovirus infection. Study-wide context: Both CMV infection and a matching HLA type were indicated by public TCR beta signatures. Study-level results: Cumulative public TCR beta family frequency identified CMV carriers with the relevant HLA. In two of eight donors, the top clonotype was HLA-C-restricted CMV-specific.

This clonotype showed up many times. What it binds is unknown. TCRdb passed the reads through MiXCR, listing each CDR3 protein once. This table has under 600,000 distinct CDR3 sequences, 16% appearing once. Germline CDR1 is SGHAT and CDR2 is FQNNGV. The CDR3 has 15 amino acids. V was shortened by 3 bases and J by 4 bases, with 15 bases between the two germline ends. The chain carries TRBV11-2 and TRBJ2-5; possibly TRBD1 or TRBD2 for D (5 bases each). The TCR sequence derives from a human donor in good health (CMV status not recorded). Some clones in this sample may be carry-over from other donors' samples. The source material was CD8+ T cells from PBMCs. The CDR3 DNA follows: TGTGCCAGCAGCTTTGGGGGAACCATCGTAGAGACCCAGTACTTC. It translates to CASSFGGTIVETQYF. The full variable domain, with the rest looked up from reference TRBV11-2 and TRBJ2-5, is EAGVAQSPRYKIIEKRQSVAFWCNPISGHATLYWYQQILGQGPKLLIQFQNNGVVDDSQLPKDRFSAERLKGVDSTLKIQPAKLEDSAVYLCASSFGGTIVETQYFGPGTRLLVL.